The 3 T cell receptor beta chains given below trace back to one sample, sequenced in a study of cytomegalovirus exposure and HLA in healthy donors. Researchers ran the PCR with 60 Vbeta and 13 Jbeta primers. The protocol was immunoSEQ multiplex PCR, while the TCRdb copy is restricted to in-frame clones and leaves out a portion. This sample carries 100,000 to 150,000 clones, about a sixth of them seen once, and the ten largest clones take about 3%. The sequenced sample consisted of PBMCs. The receptors originated from a female donor in good health and CMV-seropositive.

This chain links TRBV25-1 with TRBJ2-7; the D gene is possibly TRBD2 (6 bases). V was clipped by 5 bases and J by 4 bases, with 15 bases between them. Germline values: CDR1 MGHDK, CDR2 SYGVNS. The CDR3 totals 14 residues. The CDR3 sequence is CASSWGSGLYEQYF. The CDR3 DNA reads as TGTGCCAGCAGTTGGGGCTCGGGACTGTACGAGCAGTACTTC.

This chain uses TRBV15 with TRBJ2-3, with D perhaps TRBD2 (6 bases). Germline loops: CDR1 LNHNV, CDR2 YYDKDF (reference sequence). V was trimmed by 4 bases and J by 4 bases, leaving 18 bases between them. The CDR3 spans 16 residues. This CDR3 reads CATSKSLASMPDTQYF. The CDR3 DNA reads TGTGCCACCAGCAAAAGCCTAGCGAGTATGCCAGATACGCAGTATTTT.

The chain carries TRBV11-2 and TRBJ2-7; 9 bases align to TRBD2. This CDR3 region has 15 residues. Germline V gene lookup returns CDR1 SGHAT and CDR2 FQNNGV. The V gene end was trimmed by 1 base and the J gene end by 7 bases; junction bases not matched to a gene: 8. CDR3 nucleotides: TGTGCCAGCAGCTTAGCGACTAGCGGACGGGGTGAGCAGTACTTC. It is translated as CASSLATSGRGEQYF.